These 26 T cell receptor beta chains share one sample of origin, sequenced in a study of CXCR3-negative and CXCR3-positive naive CD8 T cells. Study-level points and caveats: TRB CDR3s of CXCR3-positive naive cells were more hydrophobic than those of CXCR3-negative naive cells.

Their cognate antigens are unknown. The libraries of TRB cDNA were constructed through 5' RACE using UMI labels. Reanalyzing the 5' RACE reads, TCRdb keeps one entry per CDR3 protein, without DNA. Recorded here are about 3,100 distinct CDR3 sequences; the top ten clones represent approximately 1.5%. The specimen was naive CXCR3+ CD8+ T cells from blood. Subset noted: CD45RO-CCR7+CD27+CD95- naive CD8+ T cells expressing CXCR3 (TNR3+). The receptors derive from a human donor in good health. Some clones in this sample may be carry-over from other donors' samples.

This clonotype is identified as medium-sized from frequency. This sequence joins TRBV6-2 or TRBV6-3 and TRBJ2-7. The CDR3 spans 13 residues. Germline V lookup: CDR1 MNHEY, CDR2 SVGEGT. CDR3 amino acids: CASSPTSSYEQYF.

Its frequency marks this clonotype as medium-sized (0.01 to 0.1%). This sequence joins TRBV2 and TRBJ2-5; the TRBD1 assignment by TCRdb is unverifiable without DNA. Germline V gene data show CDR1 as SNHLY and CDR2 as FYNNEI. The CDR3 is 14 residues long. This chain's CDR3 is CASRGRGGGETQYF.

This clonotype is classed as medium-sized (0.01 to 0.1%) by frequency. The chain employs TRBV20-1 and TRBJ2-5; checking the TCRdb D call of TRBD2 is not possible without DNA. This CDR3 region has 14 residues. From germline, CDR1 is DFQATT and CDR2 SNEGSKA (reference sequence). CDR3 protein: CSARPRTIQETQYF.

According to its frequency, this clonotype is medium-sized. The V call is TRBV14, the J call TRBJ1-2; TCRdb names TRBD1, which stays unverified in the absence of DNA. Per germline, CDR1 SGHDN and CDR2 FVKESK. The CDR3 runs to 14 residues. CDR3 protein: CASSHNAGAIGYTF.

Frequency places this clonotype as medium-sized. This rearrangement joins TRBV29-1 to TRBJ2-1; checking the TCRdb D call of TRBD1 is not possible without DNA. This CDR3 comprises 15 residues. CDR1 is SQVTM, CDR2 ANQGSEA, per germline. CDR3 amino acids: CSVELWDKGVNEQFF.

The rearrangement links TRBV4-1 to TRBJ1-2; TCRdb reports TRBD1, a call that lacks DNA to check it against. The CDR3 consists of 17 residues. Germline V lookup: CDR1 MGHRA, CDR2 YSYEKL. CDR3 residues: CASSQDLSGQVRGGYTF.

Frequency places this clonotype as medium-sized. The gene calls are TRBV7-2 and TRBJ1-1; the TCRdb call, TRBD1, lacks DNA for checking. CDR3 length equals 15 residues. Germline assignment: CDR1 SGHTA and CDR2 FQGNSA. The CDR3 here is CASSLIQGAGTEAFF. The full variable domain, rest sourced from reference TRBV7-2 and TRBJ1-1, is GAGVSQSPSNKVTEKGKDVELRCDPISGHTALYWYRQSLGQGLEFLIYFQGNSAPDKSGLPSDRFSAERTGGSVSTLTIQRTQQEDSAVYLCASSLIQGAGTEAFFGQGTRLTVV.

This clonotype is deemed medium-sized by its frequency. The V call is TRBV3-1, the J call TRBJ2-2; lacking DNA, the TRBD2 call made by TCRdb goes unchecked. This CDR3 spans 15 amino acids. In germline, CDR1 is LGHDT, CDR2 YNNKEL (reference sequence). The CDR3 spells CASSQIAGGSGELFF. Using reference TRBV3-1 and TRBJ2-2 for the parts outside the CDR3, the full variable domain is DTAVSQTPKYLVTQMGNDKSIKCEQNLGHDTMYWYKQDSKKFLKIMFSYNNKELIINETVPNRFSPKSPDKAHLNLHINSLELGDSAVYFCASSQIAGGSGELFFGEGSRLTVL.

In terms of frequency, this clonotype is medium-sized (0.01 to 0.1%). The J gene is TRBJ2-7, the V gene TRBV20-1; no DNA is available, so the TRBD2 call from TCRdb remains unchecked. Per germline, CDR1 DFQATT and CDR2 SNEGSKA (reference sequence). The CDR3 totals 15 residues. The CDR3 is CSAGSGGGASYEQYF.

This clonotype is medium-sized by frequency. The chain links TRBV7-9 to TRBJ2-7. CDR1 SEHNR and CDR2 FQNEAQ come from the germline V gene (reference sequence). This CDR3 has 13 residues. The CDR3 region is CASSLGGVYEQYF.

By frequency, this clonotype is medium-sized. V gene TRBV11-2 combines with J gene TRBJ2-1; TCRdb reports TRBD2, a call that lacks DNA to check it against. Germline V gene data show CDR1 as SGHAT and CDR2 as FQNNGV. The CDR3 is made up of 15 amino acids. CDR3 amino acids: CASSPGLAFYNEQFF.

This clonotype is identified as medium-sized from frequency. CDR3 sequence reads: CASSLELGNEQFF. The chain carries TRBV5-8 and TRBJ2-1; the D call of TRBD2 rests on TCRdb alone, since no DNA is present to check it. The CDR3 runs to 13 residues. The germline V gene encodes CDR1 SGHTS and CDR2 YDEGEE. The entire variable domain, with the rest obtained from reference TRBV5-8 and TRBJ2-1, is as follows: EAGVTQSPTHLIKTRGQQATLRCSPISGHTSVYWYQQALGLGLQFLLWYDEGEERNRGNFPPRFSGRQFPNYSSELNVNALELEDSALYLCASSLELGNEQFFGPGTRLTVL.

The CDR3 here is CASSDQGAGGELFF. The genes are TRBV4-1 and TRBJ2-2; the D call from TCRdb, TRBD1, cannot be confirmed without DNA. The CDR3 runs 14 residues. Germline CDR1 MGHRA, CDR2 YSYEKL.

The chain has TRBV29-1 and TRBJ1-3; lacking DNA, the TRBD1 call made by TCRdb goes unchecked. In germline, CDR1 is SQVTM, CDR2 ANQGSEA. The CDR3 extends over 16 amino acids. The CDR3 loop is CSVHGWDRLSGNTIYF.

V usage is TRBV7-2 and J usage is TRBJ1-4. The CDR3 runs 13 residues. CDR1 and CDR2 from the germline V gene are SGHTA and FQGNSA. The CDR3 is CASSAHYDWELFF.

This clonotype registers medium-sized by frequency. CDR3 sequence: CSVGQPDNEQFF. The J gene is TRBJ2-1, the V gene TRBV29-1; without DNA, the TCRdb call of TRBD1 cannot be checked. Germline lookup yields CDR1 SQVTM and CDR2 ANQGSEA. The CDR3 runs to 12 residues.

This clonotype registers medium-sized by frequency. The chain employs TRBV12-3 or TRBV12-4 and TRBJ1-3; TCRdb's D call, TRBD1, is unchecked because there is no DNA. The CDR3 contains 16 residues. CDR3: CASSPWTGDSGNTIYF.

This clonotype is medium-sized by frequency. The V and J genes are TRBV5-1 and TRBJ2-1; absent DNA, TCRdb's TRBD2 call cannot be checked. Germline CDR1 is SGHRS and CDR2 is YFSETQ. The CDR3 is made up of 16 amino acids. This CDR3 reads CASSFVSGGMANEQFF.

The chain uses TRBV29-1 and TRBJ2-1; TCRdb indicates TRBD1, and absent DNA this call remains unverified. The germline V gene has CDR1 SQVTM and CDR2 ANQGSEA. The CDR3 loop spans 13 amino acids. The CDR3 sequence is CSALGLGGNEQFF.

CDR3 protein: CASSLGGVNTEAFF. The rearrangement uses TRBV5-1 and TRBJ1-1. In germline, CDR1 is SGHRS, CDR2 YFSETQ. The CDR3 is made up of 14 amino acids.

This clonotype counts as medium-sized by frequency. The chain is built from TRBV4-3 and TRBJ1-4; TCRdb returns TRBD1, unconfirmable since there is no DNA. The CDR3 length is 14 residues. The germline CDR1 and CDR2 sequences are LGHNA and YSLEER. The CDR3 is CASSQGAGGEKLFF.

By frequency, this clonotype is medium-sized (0.01 to 0.1%). This rearrangement joins TRBV12-3 or TRBV12-4 to TRBJ2-1; TCRdb outputs TRBD2, but without DNA this stays unchecked. The CDR3 runs to 17 residues. The CDR3 spells CASSANLGTSDYNEQFF.

In terms of frequency, this clonotype is medium-sized. The chain combines TRBV29-1 with TRBJ1-2; TCRdb gives TRBD1 as the D gene, but with no DNA this cannot be confirmed. Germline V gene lookup returns CDR1 SQVTM and CDR2 ANQGSEA. The length of the CDR3 is 17 residues. CDR3 region: CSVVGSETGGSGYGYTF.

This clonotype is identified as medium-sized from frequency. This chain's CDR3 is CSVEGEDGELFF. V gene TRBV29-1 combines with J gene TRBJ2-2; absent DNA, TCRdb's TRBD2 call cannot be checked. The CDR3 loop spans 12 amino acids. The germline V gene has CDR1 SQVTM and CDR2 ANQGSEA.

In terms of frequency, this clonotype is medium-sized (0.01 to 0.1%). V gene TRBV29-1 combines with J gene TRBJ2-3; TCRdb designates TRBD2, a call that cannot be tested without DNA. This CDR3 is built from 14 residues. CDR1 and CDR2 from the germline V gene are SQVTM and ANQGSEA. This CDR3 reads CSVALAGGTDTQYF.

The chain has TRBV7-2 and TRBJ1-6; TCRdb selects TRBD1, and the lack of DNA leaves this call unchecked. Germline V gives CDR1 SGHTA, CDR2 FQGNSA. This CDR3 is 15 amino acids long. The chain's CDR3 is CASSSEPGANSPLHF.